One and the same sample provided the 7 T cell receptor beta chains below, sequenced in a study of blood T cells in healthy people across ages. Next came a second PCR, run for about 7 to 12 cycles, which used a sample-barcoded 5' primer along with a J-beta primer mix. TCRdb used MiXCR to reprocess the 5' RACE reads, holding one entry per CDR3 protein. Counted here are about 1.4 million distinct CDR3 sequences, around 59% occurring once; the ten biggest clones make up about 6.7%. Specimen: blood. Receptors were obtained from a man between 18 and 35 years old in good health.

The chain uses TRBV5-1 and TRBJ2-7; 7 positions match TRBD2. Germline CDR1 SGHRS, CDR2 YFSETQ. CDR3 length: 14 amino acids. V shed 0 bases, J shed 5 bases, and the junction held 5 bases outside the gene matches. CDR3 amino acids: CASSLAGSGNEQYF. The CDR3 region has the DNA TGCGCCAGCAGCTTGGCCGGGAGCGGGAACGAGCAGTACTTC.

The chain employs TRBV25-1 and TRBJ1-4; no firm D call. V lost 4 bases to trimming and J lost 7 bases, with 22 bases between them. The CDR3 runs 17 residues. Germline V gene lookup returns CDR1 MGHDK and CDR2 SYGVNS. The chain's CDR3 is CASSVSFTWRTGEKLFF. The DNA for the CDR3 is TGTGCCAGCAGTGTTTCCTTCACTTGGAGGACGGGTGAAAAACTGTTTTTT.

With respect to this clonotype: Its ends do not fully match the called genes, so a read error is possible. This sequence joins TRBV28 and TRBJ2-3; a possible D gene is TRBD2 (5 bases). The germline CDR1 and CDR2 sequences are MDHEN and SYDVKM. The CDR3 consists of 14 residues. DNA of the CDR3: TGTGCCGGCAGTTCGATGGCTAGCACAGATACGCGGTATTTT. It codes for CAGSSMASTDTRYF.

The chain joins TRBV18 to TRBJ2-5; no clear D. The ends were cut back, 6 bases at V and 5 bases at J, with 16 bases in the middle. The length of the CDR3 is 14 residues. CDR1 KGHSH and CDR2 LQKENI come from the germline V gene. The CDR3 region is CASSRSARRETQYF. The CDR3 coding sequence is TGTGCCAGCTCCCGCAGTGCCCGGCGGGAGACCCAGTACTTC.

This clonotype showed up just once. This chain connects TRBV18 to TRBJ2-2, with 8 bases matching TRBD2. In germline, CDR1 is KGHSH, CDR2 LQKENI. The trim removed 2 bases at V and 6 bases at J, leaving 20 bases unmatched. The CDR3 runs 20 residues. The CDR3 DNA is TGTGCCAGCTCACCAAAGGGCGCGCCGGGAGGGAGTCCGATTGCCGGGGAGCTGTTTTTT. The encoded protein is CASSPKGAPGGSPIAGELFF.

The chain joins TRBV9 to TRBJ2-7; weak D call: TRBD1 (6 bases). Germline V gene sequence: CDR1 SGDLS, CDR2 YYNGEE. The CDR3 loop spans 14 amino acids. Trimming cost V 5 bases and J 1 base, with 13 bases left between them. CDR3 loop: CASSSGQTSYEQYF. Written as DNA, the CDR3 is TGTGCCAGCAGTTCCGGACAGACGTCCTACGAGCAGTACTTC.

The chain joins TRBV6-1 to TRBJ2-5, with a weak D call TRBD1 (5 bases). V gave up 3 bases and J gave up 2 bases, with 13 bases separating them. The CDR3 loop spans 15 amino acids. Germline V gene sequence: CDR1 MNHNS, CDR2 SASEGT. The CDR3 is CASSEPGQGQETQYF. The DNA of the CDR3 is TGTGCCAGCAGTGAGCCCGGGCAGGGACAAGAGACCCAGTACTTC.